This T cell receptor beta chain originates from a study of identical twins. Each cDNA held unique molecular identifiers, and template switching gave it a universal primer site. In TCRdb, the 5' RACE reads were re-called with MiXCR into one record per CDR3 protein. The repertoire holds 400,000 or so distinct CDR3 sequences, with 9% as singletons. Study outcomes and limitations: Potential partial confounding of zero-insertion analyses by invariant MAIT and iNKT cells was noted.

This clonotype was observed a few times. Antigen: not known. The sequenced material came from naive T cells sorted from blood. This sequence was found in a woman between 45 and 60 years old in good health.

The CDR3 here is CASRLRGGQGAYEQYF. The CDR3, as DNA: TGTGCCAGCAGGTTACGAGGGGGACAGGGTGCCTACGAGCAGTACTTC. V and J are TRBV7-3 and TRBJ2-7; 9 bases are shared with TRBD1. Germline CDR1 and CDR2: SGHTA and FQGTGA. The CDR3 contains 16 residues. Germline trimming cut 6 bases from V and 2 bases from J; bases unmatched to any gene: 11.